This is a list of T cell receptor beta chains from one sample in a study of CD8 T cells in Susac syndrome. TCRdb ran MiXCR on the immunoSEQ multiplex PCR reads and lists one entry per CDR3 protein. The sample holds around 81,000 distinct CDR3 sequences; 94% are singletons and the top ten take less than 0.95%. Source material: CD8+ T cells from PBMCs. These receptors all stem from a human donor with Susac syndrome. CDR3s include the opening cysteine and the closing phenylalanine or tryptophan. Each record gives: CDR3 protein, CDR3 DNA, D gene, J gene, clone size, V gene. D genes are given only for firm matches. Size tells how often a clone was seen (once, few, many) or the class of an expanded clone, and some rows leave it out.

CDR3: CASSISFGSRAYEQYF
DNA: TGTGCCAGTAGTATTTCTTTCGGGTCCCGGGCCTACGAGCAGTACTTC
D: -
J: TRBJ2-7
size: -
V: TRBV19

CDR3: CASSQGTTTDTQYF
DNA: TGTGCCAGCAGCCAAGGGACTACCACAGATACGCAGTATTTT
D: -
J: TRBJ2-3
size: -
V: TRBV3-1

CDR3: CSVEDRTGQGDPYEQYF
DNA: TGCAGCGTTGAAGATAGAACGGGACAGGGAGATCCCTACGAGCAGTACTTC
D: TRBD1
J: TRBJ2-7
size: once
V: TRBV29-1

CDR3: CASSQLAYNEQFF
DNA: TGTGCCAGCAGTCAGCTAGCCTACAATGAGCAGTTCTTC
D: -
J: TRBJ2-1
size: -
V: TRBV6-5

CDR3: CASSPMLATGDYEQYF
DNA: TGTGCCAGCAGTCCTATGCTAGCGACTGGGGACTACGAGCAGTACTTC
D: -
J: TRBJ2-7
size: -
V: TRBV4-2

CDR3: CASSYGQAGGISGNTIYF
DNA: TGTGCCAGCAGTTACGGACAGGCTGGGGGGATCTCTGGAAACACCATATATTTT
D: TRBD1
J: TRBJ1-3
size: -
V: TRBV6-5

CDR3: CASSFEPNYGYTF
DNA: TGTGCCAGCAGTTTCGAACCTAACTATGGCTACACCTTC
D: -
J: TRBJ1-2
size: -
V: TRBV27

CDR3: CASSSGRSLGNIQYF
DNA: TGTGCCAGCAGCTCGGGACGCAGTCTAGGAAACATTCAGTACTTC
D: -
J: TRBJ2-4
size: -
V: TRBV7-2

CDR3: CASSSSGQIEAFF
DNA: -
D: -
J: TRBJ1-1
size: once
V: TRBV28

CDR3: CASCPPGDYNEQFF
DNA: TGTGCCAGTTGTCCTCCCGGGGACTACAATGAGCAGTTCTTC
D: -
J: TRBJ2-1
size: -
V: TRBV7-9

CDR3: CATAGNYGYTF
DNA: TGTGCCACCGCAGGGAACTATGGCTACACCTTC
D: -
J: TRBJ1-2
size: -
V: TRBV24-1

CDR3: CASSRRDRVYEQYF
DNA: TGTGCCAGCTCCCGCCGGGACAGGGTTTACGAGCAGTACTTC
D: TRBD1
J: TRBJ2-7
size: -
V: TRBV18

CDR3: CASSSDSPPYNEQFF
DNA: TGTGCCAGTAGTAGCGACAGCCCTCCCTACAATGAGCAGTTCTTC
D: -
J: TRBJ2-1
size: once
V: TRBV19

CDR3: CASSQITDTQYF
DNA: TGTGCCAGCAGCCAGATCACAGATACGCAGTATTTT
D: -
J: TRBJ2-3
size: -
V: TRBV5-6

CDR3: CASSSDGRGEIPKNIQYF
DNA: TGTGCCAGCAGCTCGGACGGGCGGGGGGAGATCCCCAAAAACATTCAGTACTTC
D: TRBD2
J: TRBJ2-4
size: -
V: TRBV5-4

CDR3: CATSDRRLAETTGELFF
DNA: TGTGCCACCAGTGACCGGAGACTAGCGGAGACCACCGGGGAGCTGTTTTTT
D: TRBD2
J: TRBJ2-2
size: -
V: TRBV24-1

CDR3: CATSRTPGYPELFF
DNA: TGTGCCACCAGCAGAACCCCGGGGTATCCGGAGCTGTTTTTT
D: -
J: TRBJ2-2
size: -
V: TRBV15

CDR3: CASSLVSSSLETQYF
DNA: TGTGCCAGCAGCTTAGTATCGTCTAGTTTAGAGACCCAGTACTTC
D: -
J: TRBJ2-5
size: -
V: TRBV7-9

CDR3: CASSERNSEAFF
DNA: TGTGCCAGCAGCGAAAGGAATTCGGAAGCTTTCTTT
D: -
J: TRBJ1-1
size: -
V: TRBV27

CDR3: CASSIAGPLAGLSELFF
DNA: TGTGCCAGTAGTATAGCAGGTCCCCTAGCGGGATTATCGGAGCTGTTTTTT
D: TRBD2
J: TRBJ2-2
size: -
V: TRBV19

CDR3: CASSPQGGTYEQYF
DNA: TGTGCCAGCAGCCCCCAAGGGGGAACCTACGAGCAGTACTTC
D: -
J: TRBJ2-7
size: -
V: TRBV3-1

CDR3: CASSPGQGGLYGYTF
DNA: TGTGCCAGCAGCCCTGGACAGGGGGGACTTTACGGCTACACCTTC
D: TRBD1
J: TRBJ1-2
size: -
V: TRBV3-1

CDR3: CASGPSLANEQFF
DNA: TGCGCCAGCGGGCCCTCGTTGGCCAATGAGCAGTTCTTC
D: -
J: TRBJ2-1
size: -
V: TRBV5-1

CDR3: CASSFRREGRDEQFF
DNA: TGCGCCAGCAGCTTCCGTAGGGAGGGCCGCGATGAGCAGTTCTTC
D: TRBD2
J: TRBJ2-1
size: once
V: TRBV4-1

CDR3: CAWSPHLGVNTEAFF
DNA: TGTGCCTGGAGTCCCCACCTTGGGGTAAACACTGAAGCTTTCTTT
D: -
J: TRBJ1-1
size: -
V: TRBV30

CDR3: CASSSPLSDTQYF
DNA: TGTGCCAGCAGTTCGCCTCTATCAGATACGCAGTATTTT
D: -
J: TRBJ2-3
size: -
V: TRBV7-9

CDR3: CASSAQGSGELFF
DNA: TGCGCCAGCAGCGCACAGGGCTCCGGGGAGCTGTTTTTT
D: -
J: TRBJ2-2
size: -
V: TRBV5-1

CDR3: CASSHRGSPILDGYTF
DNA: TGTGCCAGCAGTCACAGGGGTAGCCCGATTCTCGATGGCTACACCTTC
D: TRBD1
J: TRBJ1-2
size: -
V: TRBV12-3/TRBV12-4

CDR3: CASSPGDRGRTEAFF
DNA: TGTGCCAGCAGCCCTGGGGACAGGGGGAGGACTGAAGCTTTCTTT
D: TRBD1
J: TRBJ1-1
size: -
V: TRBV6-5

CDR3: CASSGPWQFF
DNA: TGTGCCAGCAGTGGCCCTTGGCAGTTCTTC
D: -
J: TRBJ2-1
size: -
V: TRBV25-1

CDR3: CASKVGNQPQHF
DNA: TGTGCCAGTAAAGTGGGTAATCAGCCCCAGCATTTT
D: -
J: TRBJ1-5
size: -
V: TRBV7-9

CDR3: CSASTDDTYEQYF
DNA: TGCAGTGCTAGTACGGACGATACCTACGAGCAGTACTTC
D: -
J: TRBJ2-7
size: -
V: TRBV20-1

CDR3: CSVDRVRDNEQFF
DNA: TGCAGCGTTGACAGGGTTCGAGACAATGAGCAGTTCTTC
D: -
J: TRBJ2-1
size: -
V: TRBV29-1

CDR3: CAWSVSSGSNQPQHF
DNA: TGTGCCTGGAGTGTAAGCTCGGGTAGCAATCAGCCCCAGCATTTT
D: -
J: TRBJ1-5
size: -
V: TRBV30

CDR3: CASSDRKRANTEAFF
DNA: TGTGCCAGCAGTGATCGGAAAAGGGCGAACACTGAAGCTTTCTTT
D: -
J: TRBJ1-1
size: -
V: TRBV2

CDR3: CASSQDPGANEKLFF
DNA: TGTGCCAGCAGCCAAGATCCAGGGGCTAATGAAAAACTGTTTTTT
D: -
J: TRBJ1-4
size: -
V: TRBV4-2

CDR3: CASRAGLAGEETQYF
DNA: TGTGCCAGCAGGGCGGGACTAGCTGGGGAAGAGACCCAGTACTTC
D: TRBD2
J: TRBJ2-5
size: -
V: TRBV2

CDR3: CASSQEVAGDSKNIQYF
DNA: TGCGCCAGCAGCCAAGAGGTGGCAGGGGATAGCAAAAACATTCAGTACTTC
D: -
J: TRBJ2-4
size: -
V: TRBV4-3

CDR3: CASSTRDRLLHF
DNA: TGTGCCAGCAGCACCAGGGACAGATTACTCCACTTT
D: TRBD1
J: TRBJ1-6
size: -
V: TRBV13

CDR3: CASSLDQDYGYTF
DNA: TGTGCCAGCAGCTTGGACCAAGACTATGGCTACACCTTC
D: -
J: TRBJ1-2
size: -
V: TRBV5-6

CDR3: CATSSGQGFEKLFF
DNA: TGTGCCACCAGCAGTGGACAGGGTTTTGAAAAACTGTTTTTT
D: TRBD1
J: TRBJ1-4
size: -
V: TRBV15

CDR3: CASSLAAEVEQFF
DNA: TGTGCCAGCAGCTTGGCGGCAGAGGTCGAGCAGTTCTTC
D: -
J: TRBJ2-1
size: -
V: TRBV5-6

CDR3: CSAEQGQYRGHEQYF
DNA: TGCAGTGCCGAACAAGGCCAATACAGGGGACACGAGCAGTACTTC
D: TRBD1
J: TRBJ2-7
size: -
V: TRBV20-1

CDR3: CASSETGLAYEQYF
DNA: TGTGCCAGCAGCGAAACAGGCCTAGCCTACGAGCAGTACTTC
D: -
J: TRBJ2-7
size: -
V: TRBV12-3/TRBV12-4

CDR3: CASSSQAYSNQPQHF
DNA: TGTGCCAGCAGTTCTCAAGCTTATAGCAATCAGCCCCAGCATTTT
D: -
J: TRBJ1-5
size: -
V: TRBV6-5

CDR3: CASSDRVNTEAFF
DNA: TGTGCCAGCTCGGACAGGGTGAACACTGAAGCTTTCTTT
D: TRBD1
J: TRBJ1-1
size: -
V: TRBV18

CDR3: CASGEQGRSLHYGYTF
DNA: TGTGCCAGCGGAGAGCAGGGTCGGTCCCTTCACTATGGCTACACCTTC
D: -
J: TRBJ1-2
size: -
V: TRBV7-9

CDR3: CASSRRYGEQYF
DNA: TGTGCCAGCAGCCGCCGATATGGGGAGCAGTATTTT
D: -
J: TRBJ2-3
size: -
V: TRBV7-9

CDR3: CASSQLDRYGYTF
DNA: TGCGCCAGCAGCCAACTTGACAGATATGGCTACACCTTC
D: -
J: TRBJ1-2
size: -
V: TRBV4-1

CDR3: CASRSPGREETQYF
DNA: TGTGCCAGCAGATCGCCGGGCAGGGAAGAGACCCAGTACTTC
D: -
J: TRBJ2-5
size: once
V: TRBV2

CDR3: CATSRDRTGATDTQYF
DNA: TGTGCCACCAGCAGAGATCGTACAGGGGCCACAGATACGCAGTATTTT
D: TRBD1
J: TRBJ2-3
size: -
V: TRBV15

CDR3: CASSYSSEQYF
DNA: TGTGCCAGCAGTTACTCCAGCGAGCAGTACTTC
D: -
J: TRBJ2-7
size: -
V: TRBV6-5

CDR3: CASSQTAGYEQFF
DNA: TGCGCCAGCAGCCAGACTGCGGGGTATGAGCAGTTCTTC
D: -
J: TRBJ2-1
size: -
V: TRBV4-3

CDR3: CASSLITSGEQYF
DNA: TGTGCCAGCAGCTTAATAACATCGGGCGAGCAGTACTTC
D: -
J: TRBJ2-7
size: -
V: TRBV7-2